The 11 T cell receptor beta chains below come from one sample, sequenced in a study of T cell responses to AZD1222 COVID-19 vaccine. Profiled with immunoSEQ multiplex PCR; TCRdb holds only in-frame clones, not every one. The table lists about 130,000 clones, around 87% of them singletons. The sequencing used peripheral blood, collected on day 0 of AZD1222 vaccination. These receptors came from an adult in good health.

The chain employs TRBV30 and TRBJ1-2; no firm D call. The V end lost 5 bases, the J end lost 0 bases, and 13 bases lay between the germline ends. The germline V gene encodes CDR1 GTSNPN and CDR2 SVGIG (reference sequence). CDR3 length equals 14 residues. The CDR3 reads CAWGRRKTNYGYTF. CDR3 in DNA: TGTGCCTGGGGCCGGCGGAAGACTAACTATGGCTACACCTTC.

The V gene is TRBV4-1, the J gene TRBJ1-3; 7 nucleotides align to TRBD1. Per germline, CDR1 MGHRA and CDR2 YSYEKL. The CDR3 has 18 residues. Trimming took 3 bases from V and 1 from J; bases not matched to a gene: 12. CDR3 region: CASSHRDSTIRSGNTIYF. The CDR3 DNA reads TGCGCCAGCAGCCACCGGGACAGCACCATTAGATCTGGAAACACCATATATTTT.

This clone appeared once. The rearrangement joins TRBV5-1 to TRBJ2-3; 12 nucleotides agree with TRBD2. Germline assignment: CDR1 SGHRS and CDR2 YFSETQ. The CDR3 loop spans 19 amino acids. With 6 bases clipped from V and 0 bases from J, the junction kept 14 bases outside the gene matches. CDR3 loop: CASTATLAGGIASTDTQYF. The DNA of the CDR3 is TGCGCCAGCACCGCCACACTAGCGGGGGGAATAGCTAGCACAGATACGCAGTATTTT.

V is TRBV5-4 and J is TRBJ1-2, with 10 bases matching TRBD1. Unmatched junction bases numbered 2, after V lost 0 bases and J lost 6 bases. CDR1 is SGHNT and CDR2 is YYREEE in the germline V gene (reference sequence). The CDR3 spans 14 residues. The CDR3 sequence is CASSLGQGADGYTF. The DNA of the CDR3 is TGTGCCAGCAGCTTGGGACAGGGGGCGGATGGCTACACCTTC.

The V call is TRBV7-2, the J call TRBJ2-5; 9 nucleotides agree with TRBD2. J lost 5 bases, V lost 5 bases, and 12 bases had no gene match. CDR1 is SGHTA and CDR2 is FQGNSA in the germline V gene. CDR3 length: 16 amino acids. The CDR3 here is CASSPGSLAGYETQYF. CDR3 sequence (DNA): TGTGCCAGCAGCCCTGGGTCCCTAGCGGGGTACGAGACCCAGTACTTC.

J is TRBJ2-4 and V is TRBV5-1; unclear D gene. The CDR3 length is 14 residues. V was cut by 6 bases and J by 7 bases, with 17 bases left in between. Per germline, CDR1 SGHRS and CDR2 YFSETQ. CDR3 coding DNA: TGCGCCAGCACCCCTGAAGGGTTGTTTAACATTCAGTACTTC. Translated: CASTPEGLFNIQYF.

This sequence joins TRBV28 and TRBJ2-1, with 7 bases aligning to TRBD1. CDR3 length: 16 residues. The V gene's germline CDR1 is MDHEN and CDR2 SYDVKM. V shed 6 bases, J shed 8 bases, and the junction held 16 bases outside the gene matches. The CDR3 coding sequence is TGTGCCAGCAGCTCTCCTGCCACGACAGGGAACCATGAGCAGTTCTTC. Its protein is CASSSPATTGNHEQFF.

This chain connects TRBV28 to TRBJ1-3; D gene uncertain. CDR1 MDHEN and CDR2 SYDVKM come from the germline V gene. Trimming stripped 7 bases from V and 0 bases from J, with 10 bases between. CDR3 length equals 14 residues. CDR3 loop: CASNLQASGNTIYF. CDR3 sequence (DNA): TGTGCCAGCAACCTCCAAGCCTCTGGAAACACCATATATTTT.

The CDR3 protein is CASGALSRAGGLRNEQFF. Written as DNA, the CDR3 is TGCGCCAGCGGAGCTTTATCCCGTGCGGGGGGGCTAAGGAATGAGCAGTTCTTC. This chain joins TRBV5-1 and TRBJ2-1; TRBD2 agrees at 9 bases. Germline CDR1 and CDR2: SGHRS and YFSETQ. This CDR3 contains 18 residues. V lost 7 bases to trimming and J lost 7 bases; unmatched junction nucleotides: 21.

This chain joins TRBV9 and TRBJ1-5; tentative D call: TRBD1 (5 bases). This CDR3 comprises 12 residues. In germline, CDR1 is SGDLS, CDR2 YYNGEE. Trimming removed 8 bases at V and 5 bases at J, with 11 bases between. The DNA of the CDR3 is TGTGCCAGTGGTCTAGGGGATCAGCCCCAGCATTTT. Translation: CASGLGDQPQHF.

V is TRBV28 and J is TRBJ2-7; perhaps TRBD1 as D (6 bases). The germline V and J ends were trimmed by 2 bases and 7 bases, with 18 bases remaining between them. The CDR3 sequence is 15 residues long. Germline V lookup: CDR1 MDHEN, CDR2 SYDVKM. In nucleotides, the CDR3 is TGTGCCAGCAGTTTACGGGGACACGTCGGCCGGGAGCAGTACTTC. Encoded protein: CASSLRGHVGREQYF.